The 20 T cell receptor beta chains in this list originate from one sample, sequenced in a study of shared clonotypes between healthy human individuals. Clones were read by immunoSEQ multiplex PCR, and TCRdb kept only the in-frame ones, dropping some. The repertoire holds 2.3 million or so clones, with about 92% as singletons. The sample taken for sequencing was naive CD4+ T cells from PBMCs. As to subset: CD45RA+ positively selected. Every receptor here comes from a young man in good health. Some clones in this sample may be carry-over from other donors' samples.

Regarding this clone: Additional DNA sequences in this sample encode the identical CDR3. The genes are TRBV28 and TRBJ2-5; TRBD2 agrees at 9 bases. The germline V gene has CDR1 MDHEN and CDR2 SYDVKM. With 5 bases clipped from V and 2 bases from J, the junction kept 3 bases outside the gene matches. This CDR3 has 14 amino acids. CDR3 bases: TGTGCCAGCAGTCTAGCGGGGCCGCAAGAGACCCAGTACTTC. This translates into CASSLAGPQETQYF.

CDR3 protein: CASSLSIEPEQFF. The CDR3 DNA follows: TGTGCCAGCTCACTCTCCATAGAGCCGGAGCAGTTCTTC. The rearrangement links TRBV18 to TRBJ2-1, with no clear D. The CDR3 totals 13 residues. Trimming cost V 4 bases and J 10 bases, with 14 bases left between them. In germline, CDR1 is KGHSH, CDR2 LQKENI.

CDR3 nucleotide sequence: TGTGCCAGCAGTTCCCCCCGGGACAGGGTGATGAATGAGCAGTTCTTC. This gives the protein CASSSPRDRVMNEQFF. V gene TRBV28 combines with J gene TRBJ2-1, with 9 bases lining up with TRBD1. The CDR3 covers 16 residues. With 4 bases clipped from V and 7 bases from J, the junction kept 11 bases outside the gene matches. CDR1 is MDHEN, CDR2 SYDVKM, per germline.

The rearrangement joins TRBV4-1 to TRBJ2-1; 8 bases align to TRBD2. The CDR3 extends over 13 amino acids. The trim removed 6 bases at V and 6 bases at J, leaving 4 bases unmatched. CDR1 and CDR2 from the germline V gene are MGHRA and YSYEKL. CDR3 protein: CASRASGSNEQFF. CDR3 sequence (DNA): TGCGCCAGCAGGGCCAGCGGGAGCAATGAGCAGTTCTTC.

The rearrangement links TRBV29-1 to TRBJ2-6; the D is unclear. Germline assignment: CDR1 SQVTM and CDR2 ANQGSEA. This CDR3 comprises 12 residues. The V end was cut by 4 bases, the J end by 3 bases, with 4 bases between. The CDR3 loop is CSVGVGANVLTF. CDR3 coding DNA: TGCAGCGTTGGGGTTGGGGCCAACGTCCTGACTTTC.

The chain recombines TRBV6-5 with TRBJ2-1; D unclear. The CDR3 covers 13 residues. Germline V lookup: CDR1 MNHEY, CDR2 SVGAGI. V was clipped by 7 bases and J by 8 bases, with 15 bases between them. CDR3 residues: CASTSRSFYEQFF. CDR3 sequence (DNA): TGTGCCAGCACTTCTCGGTCCTTCTATGAGCAGTTCTTC.

The CDR3 nucleotides are TGTGCCAGCAGCGTAATGGGGACGGGAGACTATGGCTACACCTTC. Its protein product is CASSVMGTGDYGYTF. The chain is built from TRBV9 and TRBJ1-2; a weak D match, TRBD1 (5 bases). V gave up 1 base and J gave up 3 bases, with 13 bases separating them. This CDR3 is built from 15 residues. The V gene's germline CDR1 is SGDLS and CDR2 YYNGEE. The full variable domain, with the rest looked up from reference TRBV9 and TRBJ1-2, is DSGVTQTPKHLITATGQRVTLRCSPRSGDLSVYWYQQSLDQGLQFLIQYYNGEERAKGNILERFSAQQFPDLHSELNLSSLELGDSALYFCASSVMGTGDYGYTFGSGTRLTVV.

The chain carries TRBV6-1 and TRBJ2-5; D ambiguous. This CDR3 is built from 13 residues. Germline loops: CDR1 MNHNS, CDR2 SASEGT. V was trimmed by 9 bases and J by 7 bases, leaving 18 bases between them. The CDR3 here is CASRARAYGTQYF. DNA for the CDR3: TGTGCCAGTCGGGCTCGGGCCTACGGGACCCAGTACTTC.

This chain uses TRBV7-2 with TRBJ2-3; 9 positions agree with TRBD2. The germline CDR1 and CDR2 sequences are SGHTA and FQGNSA. V dropped 3 bases and J dropped 4; count of bases not matched to a gene: 5. The CDR3 spans 15 residues. CDR3 amino acids: CASSFLAGVADTQYF. CDR3 in DNA: TGTGCCAGCAGCTTTTTAGCGGGAGTTGCAGATACGCAGTATTTT.

This chain joins TRBV4-2 and TRBJ2-7; 7 nucleotides align to TRBD2. Trimming removed 1 base from V and 5 bases from J; junction bases left unmatched: 2. The CDR3 runs to 13 residues. CDR1 and CDR2 from the germline V gene are LGHNA and YNFKEQ. The CDR3: CASSQVTSDEQYF. DNA of the CDR3: TGTGCCAGCAGCCAAGTTACTAGCGACGAGCAGTACTTC.

This sequence joins TRBV7-6 and TRBJ2-7; possibly TRBD1 or TRBD2 for D (5 bases each). Trimming stripped 1 base from V and 0 bases from J, with 13 bases between. The CDR3 covers 16 residues. Germline V CDR1 and CDR2: SGHVS, FNYEAQ. The CDR3 coding sequence is TGTGCCAGCAGCTTAGATTTTCGGGGCAGCTCCTACGAGCAGTACTTC. Protein: CASSLDFRGSSYEQYF.

About this clone itself: Additional DNA sequences in this sample encode the identical CDR3. The V call is TRBV5-8, the J call TRBJ2-7; D ambiguous. The CDR3 has 13 amino acids. Per germline, CDR1 SGHTS and CDR2 YDEGEE. V was trimmed by 2 bases and J by 2 bases, leaving 8 bases between them. The CDR3 region is CASSLSRAYEQYF. The CDR3 DNA reads TGTGCCAGCAGCTTATCAAGGGCCTACGAGCAGTACTTC.

V is TRBV7-9 and J is TRBJ2-3; 14 bases line up with TRBD2. Germline CDR1 is SEHNR and CDR2 is FQNEAQ (reference sequence). With 5 bases clipped from V and 8 bases from J, the junction kept 9 bases outside the gene matches. The length of the CDR3 is 16 residues. The CDR3 protein is CASSPIQTSGRATQYF. In nucleotides, the CDR3 is TGTGCCAGCAGCCCCATACAGACTAGCGGGAGGGCTACGCAGTATTTT.

This rearrangement joins TRBV9 to TRBJ2-1; 9 bases line up with TRBD2. There are 17 residues in the CDR3. V was clipped by 0 bases and J by 4 bases; unmatched bases: 8. Per germline, CDR1 SGDLS and CDR2 YYNGEE. The DNA of the CDR3 is TGTGCCAGCAGCGTAGAGGGCGGGAGGGCAGGGTACAATGAGCAGTTCTTC. Translated, it gives CASSVEGGRAGYNEQFF.

This chain links TRBV28 with TRBJ2-1; 9 nucleotides line up with TRBD1. Looked up from germline, CDR1 is MDHEN and CDR2 is SYDVKM. The CDR3 extends over 13 amino acids. CDR3 nucleotides: TGTGCTGGCCGGGACAGGGCTTACAATGAGCAGTTCTTC. The encoded protein is CAGRDRAYNEQFF.

V is TRBV7-2 and J is TRBJ2-1, with a weak D call TRBD1 (5 bases). Germline lookup yields CDR1 SGHTA and CDR2 FQGNSA. V gave up 6 bases and J gave up 0 bases, with 9 bases separating them. The CDR3 has 14 amino acids. The CDR3 here is CASRRQSSYNEQFF. The DNA of the CDR3 is TGTGCCAGCAGGAGACAGAGCTCCTACAATGAGCAGTTCTTC.

This sequence joins TRBV11-2 and TRBJ2-7; D is unresolved. Per germline, CDR1 SGHAT and CDR2 FQNNGV. CDR3 size: 19 residues. Between the trimmed V and J ends, which lost 1 base and 3 bases, there was a span of 25 bases. The CDR3 protein is CASSLGFLQQSDGRYEQYF. In DNA form, the CDR3 reads TGTGCCAGCAGCTTAGGGTTTTTACAGCAGTCGGACGGCCGCTACGAGCAGTACTTC.

V gene TRBV27 combines with J gene TRBJ2-5; 8 bases match TRBD1. J was trimmed by 3 bases and V by 1 base; bases with no gene match: 10. Germline loops: CDR1 MNHEY, CDR2 SMNVEV (reference sequence). The CDR3 length is 17 residues. The CDR3 sequence: CASSLLQGASGKETQYF. DNA of the CDR3: TGTGCCAGCAGTTTATTGCAGGGGGCGTCGGGGAAAGAGACCCAGTACTTC.

The chain carries TRBV15 and TRBJ1-2; TRBD1 is a possible D gene (6 bases). This CDR3 is 15 amino acids long. Trimming shortened V by 0 bases and J by 7 bases, and 15 bases separated the two germline ends. From germline, CDR1 is LNHNV and CDR2 YYDKDF (reference sequence). The CDR3 DNA reads TGTGCCACCAGCAGAGATCGGGACACACTCGTTGGCTACACCTTC. Amino acids: CATSRDRDTLVGYTF. Combining the CDR3 with reference TRBV15 and TRBJ1-2 gives the whole variable domain DAMVIQNPRYQVTQFGKPVTLSCSQTLNHNVMYWYQQKSSQAPKLLFHYYDKDFNNEADTPDNFQSRRPNTSFCFLDIRSPGLGDTAMYLCATSRDRDTLVGYTFGSGTRLTVV.

The genes are TRBV5-1 and TRBJ2-5, with D perhaps assigned TRBD1 or TRBD2 (7 bases each). Trimming stripped 4 bases from V and 5 bases from J, with 18 bases between. CDR3 size: 15 residues. Germline lookup yields CDR1 SGHRS and CDR2 YFSETQ. The CDR3 DNA sequence: TGCGCCAGCAGCCTACTAGCGACAGGGTTGGAGACCCAGTACTTC. This codes for CASSLLATGLETQYF.